A selection of T cell receptor beta chains follows, all from one sample in a study of monozygotic twins with inflammatory bowel disease. From the 5' RACE reads, TCRdb lists one entry per CDR3 protein and no DNA. The sample table sets out 170,000 or so distinct CDR3 sequences. The specimen was blood. These receptors were collected from a human donor with ulcerative colitis or Crohn's disease, or a healthy co-twin of an affected twin (not recorded which). CDR3s include the opening cysteine and the closing phenylalanine or tryptophan.

>TRBJ1-4|TRBV10-3
CAISKGRVGEKLFF
>TRBJ2-7|TRBV18
CASSFGQDPYEQYF
>TRBJ2-5|TRBV7-9
CASSSPVQETQYF
>TRBJ2-1|TRBV5-1
CASSFLRYNEQFF
>TRBJ2-5|TRBV5-1
CASSWGVTGETQYF
>TRBJ2-7|TRBV5-1
CASSLGTGYEQYF
>TRBJ2-7|TRBV7-2
CASSSTGRGPYEQYF
>TRBJ2-1|TRBV2
CASSELGTSYNEQFF
>TRBJ2-5|TRBV7-2
CASSSQGGIGYF
>TRBJ2-6|TRBV5-1
CASSSDGSGANVLTF
>TRBJ2-5|TRBV4-1
CASSLLAGGGKETQYF
>TRBJ2-2|TRBV7-2
CASSLVRLAGTGELFF
>TRBJ1-1|TRBV5-1
CASSLDSGWNTEAFF
>TRBJ2-5|TRBV30
CAWSVEPSPQETQYF
>TRBJ2-7|TRBV6-2/TRBV6-3
CASSYADTEYEQYF
>TRBJ1-5|TRBV9
CASRRIGGPYSNQPQHF
>TRBJ1-1|TRBV29-1
CSVVWADTEAFF
>TRBJ1-5|TRBV7-9
CASSRGTGYNQPQHF
>TRBJ2-1|TRBV3-1
CASSHNVLNEQFF
>TRBJ2-3|TRBV11-2
CASSAGGISTDTQYF
>TRBJ2-2|TRBV29-1
CSVGALAGGTGELFF
>TRBJ1-1|TRBV29-1
CSDEGGQGNAEAFF
>TRBJ1-4|TRBV6-1
CASTPTGGGYDGKLFF
>TRBJ2-5|TRBV20-1
CSAQRLAQETQYF
>TRBJ2-4|TRBV19
CASSMGPGRLIDTKNIQYF
>TRBJ2-7|TRBV12-3/TRBV12-4
CASSTLKAYEQYF
>TRBJ2-4|TRBV11-2
CASTKGIGRAKNIQYF
>TRBJ2-2|TRBV20-1
CSARGQGGGELFF
>TRBJ2-7|TRBV19
CASSPSQRGSEQYF
>TRBJ2-5|TRBV18
CASSPPGETQYF
>TRBJ2-1|TRBV7-3
CASSLIVQGGLFRSSYNEQFF
>TRBJ2-3|TRBV4-2
CASSTPSLKTGTAPDTQYF
>TRBJ1-2|TRBV20-1
CSARAGARSGYTF
>TRBJ1-6|TRBV6-1
CASRLTGVGTPLHF
>TRBJ2-1|TRBV2
CASSEARLVDEQFF
>TRBJ1-1|TRBV7-2
CASSQSQGALTEAFF
>TRBJ1-1|TRBV12-3/TRBV12-4
CASSPSLGSTEAFF
>TRBJ2-2|TRBV29-1
CSVATTGELFF
>TRBJ1-1|TRBV6-2/TRBV6-3
CASRLKRITEAFF
>TRBJ1-1|TRBV7-8
CASSPRVQGLGTEAFF
>TRBJ2-7|TRBV10-3
CAIRQGYEQYF
>TRBJ2-2|TRBV11-2
CASSSIYTGELFF
>TRBJ1-1|TRBV6-2/TRBV6-3
CASIYPGRFTEAFF
>TRBJ2-5|TRBV29-1
CSVNTGLVETQYF
>TRBJ1-6|TRBV20-1
CSARLTSSYNSPLHF
>TRBJ2-1|TRBV19
CASRTGLYNEQFF
>TRBJ2-6|TRBV5-1
CASSFSTSGANVLTF
>TRBJ2-7|TRBV27
CASSFSSGRTFGEQYF
>TRBJ1-5|TRBV18
CASSPATLDSGNQPQHF
>TRBJ2-1|TRBV15
CATSRRREGPNEQFF
>TRBJ1-1|TRBV20-1
CSAGVGSTEAFF
>TRBJ2-2|TRBV18
CASLPPNLDGGSGELFF
>TRBJ1-1|TRBV30
CAWSVVGTEAFF
>TRBJ1-4|TRBV6-1
CASSRGTGPSLRGEKLFF
>TRBJ2-5|TRBV20-1
CSARDRSSGPYQETQYF
>TRBJ1-2|TRBV7-9
CASSFQQENYGYTF